This T cell receptor (beta chain) was captured by sequencing in a study of T cell responses to AZD1222 COVID-19 vaccine. Clones were read by immunoSEQ multiplex PCR, and TCRdb kept only the in-frame ones, dropping some. The table lists 95,000 to 150,000 clones, about 90% of them singletons. The CDR3 consists of 13 residues. Germline CDR1 and CDR2: SQVTM and ANQGSEA. With respect to this clone: A read error may produce the germline difference seen at one junction end.

This TCR came from an adult in good health. V gene TRBV29-1 combines with J gene TRBJ1-1; D might be TRBD1 (6 bases). Sequenced here: peripheral blood, sampled on day 0 of AZD1222 vaccination. The CDR3 nucleotides read TGCAGCGTGGGGCCCGAGAGACAGGCTGAGGCTTTCTTT. The encoded protein is CSVGPERQAEAFF.